One sample yielded the 3 T cell receptor beta chains listed below, sequenced in a study of T cell responses to AZD1222 COVID-19 vaccine. Measured with immunoSEQ multiplex PCR; TCRdb has only the in-frame clones, and not every one. The sample records more than 100,000 clones, around 91% being singletons. Material: peripheral blood, obtained on day 0 of AZD1222 vaccination. Receptors were obtained from an adult in good health.

This clone was picked up one time. The DNA for the CDR3 is TGTGCCAGCAGTATATCCTACGAGCAGTACTTC. Protein sequence: CASSISYEQYF. The V and J genes are TRBV28 and TRBJ2-7; no definite D call. V was pared by 5 bases and J by 1 base, with 3 bases between. The V gene's germline CDR1 is MDHEN and CDR2 SYDVKM. CDR3 length: 11 amino acids.

CDR3 sequence reads: CASSLRGGLTKYEQYF. The CDR3, as DNA: TGTGCCAGCAGCTTAAGGGGGGGCCTTACTAAATACGAGCAGTACTTC. The V call is TRBV13, the J call TRBJ2-7, with a possible D match to TRBD2 (7 bases). V was shortened by 2 bases and J by 4 bases, with 18 bases between the two germline ends. This CDR3 is built from 16 residues. Germline values: CDR1 PRHDT, CDR2 FYEKMQ (reference sequence).

This clone was detected a few times. The chain recombines TRBV7-2 with TRBJ1-1, with unresolved D. Between the trimmed V and J ends, which lost 2 bases and 2 bases, there was a span of 12 bases. Germline V CDR1 and CDR2: SGHTA, FQGNSA. The CDR3 sequence is 15 residues long. The DNA of the CDR3 is TGTGCCAGCAGCTTACTTTCGCAGGCCAACACTGAAGCTTTCTTT. It yields the protein CASSLLSQANTEAFF.